The 2 T cell receptor beta chains below were found in one sample sequenced in a study of shared clonotypes between healthy human individuals. Libraries were prepared by immunoSEQ multiplex PCR; TCRdb keeps only in-frame clonotypes and omits some of them. The table records 600,000 to 750,000 clones, more than 70% of them present only once. The sample was memory CD4+ T cells sorted from blood. Subset reported: CD45RA-negative fraction. These receptors were obtained from a woman aged 30 to 39 in good health.

Of note for this clone: This may stem from a read error, because a much larger clone lies one nucleotide away. The V gene is TRBV6-1, the J gene TRBJ2-5, with 10 bases matching TRBD2. The J call is doubtful: the DNA matches TRBJ2-7 better. Germline CDR1 reads MNHNS; CDR2 reads SASEGT. The CDR3 spans 15 residues. CDR3 nucleotide sequence: TGTGCCAGCAGTGAAGGGCTAGCGGGGGCCTACGAGCAGTACTTC. This encodes CASSEGLAGAYEQYF.

The V call is TRBV4-1, the J call TRBJ1-2; 8 bases align to TRBD1. Trimming took 2 bases from V and 5 from J; bases not matched to a gene: 22. This CDR3 comprises 20 residues. The germline V gene has CDR1 MGHRA and CDR2 YSYEKL. In nucleotides, the CDR3 is TGCGCCAGCAGCCAAATTATACCGAGCCGACCAGGACAGGGATGGTATGGCTACACCTTC. Protein product: CASSQIIPSRPGQGWYGYTF.